What follows are 12 T cell receptor beta chains derived from one specimen sequenced in a study of cytomegalovirus exposure and HLA in healthy donors. Both 60 Vbeta primers and 13 Jbeta primers went into the PCR. The repertoire was sequenced with immunoSEQ multiplex PCR; TCRdb's copy has only in-frame clones and lacks some. The sample has approximately 72,000 clones, 82% seen once; the top ten hold 1.5% to 2%. Material: PBMCs. These receptors were taken from a man aged 18 to 30 in good health and CMV-seronegative.

J is TRBJ1-2 and V is TRBV2, with D perhaps matching TRBD1 (6 bases). Germline values: CDR1 SNHLY, CDR2 FYNNEI. Trimming removed 11 bases from V and 1 base from J, with 14 bases in between. The CDR3 runs to 13 residues. The CDR3 region has the DNA TGTGCCTCGACCCGGACAGTTAACTATGGCTACACCTTC. Translated, it gives CASTRTVNYGYTF.

V usage is TRBV6-6 and J usage is TRBJ2-5; D is possibly TRBD2 (6 bases). Trimming took 6 bases from V and 9 from J, leaving 14 bases between them. Germline CDR1 is MNHNY and CDR2 is SVGAGI (reference sequence). The CDR3 extends over 12 amino acids. In DNA form, the CDR3 reads TGTGCCAGCAGCCACCTCGGGGAGGCCCAGTACTTC. Translating it yields CASSHLGEAQYF.

The chain uses TRBV11-3 and TRBJ2-1, with a possible D match to TRBD1 (5 bases). V shed 5 bases and J shed 4 bases, with 18 bases lying between them. This CDR3 spans 16 amino acids. Germline values: CDR1 SGHNT, CDR2 YENEEA. The CDR3 bases are TGTGCCAGCAGCCCTCACAGGACGGGTCGGTACAATGAGCAGTTCTTC. Protein sequence: CASSPHRTGRYNEQFF.

This clone turned up a few times. The genes are TRBV27 and TRBJ1-5; D perhaps matches TRBD1 (5 bases). The V gene's germline CDR1 is MNHEY and CDR2 SMNVEV (reference sequence). V was clipped by 5 bases and J by 3 bases, with 14 bases between them. CDR3 length: 15 amino acids. This CDR3 is CASSPDIRINQPQHF. The CDR3 DNA sequence: TGTGCCAGCAGTCCGGACATTCGGATCAATCAGCCCCAGCATTTT.

V gene TRBV5-4 combines with J gene TRBJ1-2; tentatively, D is TRBD1 (6 bases). The CDR3 has 16 amino acids. Looked up from germline, CDR1 is SGHNT and CDR2 is YYREEE (reference sequence). The V and J ends lost 0 bases and 5 bases respectively, with 17 bases between them. The CDR3 is CASSLVRGQGRYGYTF. In nucleotides, the CDR3 is TGTGCCAGCAGCTTGGTTCGTGGCCAGGGGAGATATGGCTACACCTTC. Variable domain in full (rest from reference TRBV5-4 and TRBJ1-2): ETGVTQSPTHLIKTRGQQVTLRCSSQSGHNTVSWYQQALGQGPQFIFQYYREEENGRGNFPPRFSGLQFPNYSSELNVNALELDDSALYLCASSLVRGQGRYGYTFGSGTRLTVV.

This clone has only a few counts. In nucleotides, the CDR3 is TGCGCCAGCAGCCAAGTTTACCCACAGGGGTTTGACACCGGGGAGCTGTTTTTT. Protein: CASSQVYPQGFDTGELFF. The V gene is TRBV4-3, the J gene TRBJ2-2, with 7 nucleotides matching TRBD1. Trimming cost V 1 base and J 3 bases; bases outside gene matches: 11. Per germline, CDR1 LGHNA and CDR2 YSLEER. There are 18 residues in the CDR3.

The rearrangement links TRBV2 to TRBJ2-2; a possible D gene is TRBD2 (6 bases). V gave up 3 bases and J gave up 7 bases, with 9 bases separating them. Germline V lookup: CDR1 SNHLY, CDR2 FYNNEI. The CDR3 spans 13 residues. The CDR3, as DNA: TGTGCCAGCAGTGATGCGGGGAACGGGGAGCTGTTTTTT. This codes for CASSDAGNGELFF.

The CDR3 region is CASRRRETNTEAFF. The CDR3 DNA is TGTGCCAGCAGGAGAAGGGAGACGAACACTGAAGCTTTCTTT. This chain connects TRBV7-6 to TRBJ1-1; no clear D gene. Germline V lookup: CDR1 SGHVS, CDR2 FNYEAQ. The CDR3 has 14 amino acids. The ends were cut back, 6 bases at V and 1 base at J, with 12 bases in the middle.

The table lists this clone with a few counts. The chain is built from TRBV6-1 and TRBJ1-1, with D possibly matching TRBD1 (6 bases). Germline V gene data show CDR1 as MNHNS and CDR2 as SASEGT. Trimming took 7 bases from V and 4 from J, leaving 16 bases between them. This CDR3 has 14 residues. In DNA form, the CDR3 reads TGTGCCAGCAACGGCAGGGGAAGAGGCACTGAAGCTTTCTTT. It encodes CASNGRGRGTEAFF.

The chain links TRBV2 to TRBJ2-3, with 9 bases that match TRBD1. The germline V gene encodes CDR1 SNHLY and CDR2 FYNNEI. V lost 4 bases, J lost 7 bases, and 9 bases stayed unmatched. This CDR3 is 15 amino acids long. In nucleotides, the CDR3 is TGTGCCAGCAGTGCCGGGACAGGGCTCTCGCATACGCAGTATTTT. As protein: CASSAGTGLSHTQYF.

This sequence joins TRBV28 and TRBJ2-7, with D uncertain. The CDR3 spans 11 residues. Germline CDR1 reads MDHEN; CDR2 reads SYDVKM. V was pared by 9 bases and J by 3 bases, with 9 bases between. CDR3 bases: TGTGCCAGTGCGGTCAACTACGAGCAGTACTTC. It encodes CASAVNYEQYF.

The V call is TRBV28, the J call TRBJ2-3, with D unclear. This CDR3 has 12 residues. Trimming left V 5 bases short and J 4 bases short, with 7 bases between. CDR1 is MDHEN and CDR2 is SYDVKM in the germline V gene. DNA of the CDR3: TGTGCCAGCAGTCCCACAGCAGATACGCAGTATTTT. Its protein product is CASSPTADTQYF.